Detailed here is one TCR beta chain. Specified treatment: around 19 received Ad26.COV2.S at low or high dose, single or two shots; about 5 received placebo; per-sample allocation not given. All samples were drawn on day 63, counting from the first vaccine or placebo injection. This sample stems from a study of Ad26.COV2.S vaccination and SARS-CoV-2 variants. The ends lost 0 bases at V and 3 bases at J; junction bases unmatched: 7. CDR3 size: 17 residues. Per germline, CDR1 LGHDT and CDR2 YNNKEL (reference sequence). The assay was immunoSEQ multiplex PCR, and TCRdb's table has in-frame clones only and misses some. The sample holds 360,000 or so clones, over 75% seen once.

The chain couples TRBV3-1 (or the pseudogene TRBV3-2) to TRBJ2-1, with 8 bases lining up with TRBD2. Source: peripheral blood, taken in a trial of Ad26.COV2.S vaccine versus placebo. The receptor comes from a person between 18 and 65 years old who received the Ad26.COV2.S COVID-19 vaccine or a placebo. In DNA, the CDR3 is TGTGCCAGCAGCCAAGATCTCGGGAGGGCCAACTACAATGAGCAGTTCTTC. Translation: CASSQDLGRANYNEQFF.